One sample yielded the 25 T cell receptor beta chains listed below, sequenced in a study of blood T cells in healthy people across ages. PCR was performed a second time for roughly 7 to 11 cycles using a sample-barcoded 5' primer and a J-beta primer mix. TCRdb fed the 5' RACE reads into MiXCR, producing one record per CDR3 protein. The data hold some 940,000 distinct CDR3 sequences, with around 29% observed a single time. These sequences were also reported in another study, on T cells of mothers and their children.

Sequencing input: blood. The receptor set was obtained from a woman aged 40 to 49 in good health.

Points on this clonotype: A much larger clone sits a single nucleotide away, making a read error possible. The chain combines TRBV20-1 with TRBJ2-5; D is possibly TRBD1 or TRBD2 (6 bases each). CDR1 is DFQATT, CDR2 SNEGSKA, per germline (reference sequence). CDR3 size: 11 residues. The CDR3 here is CSAGGQGTQYF. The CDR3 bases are TGCAGTGCGGGGGGACAAGGGACCCAGTACTTC.

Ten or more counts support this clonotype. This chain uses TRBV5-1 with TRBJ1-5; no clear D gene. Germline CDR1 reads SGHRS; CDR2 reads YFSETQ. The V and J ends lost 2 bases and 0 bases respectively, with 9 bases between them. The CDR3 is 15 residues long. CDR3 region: CASSFAGSSNQPQHF. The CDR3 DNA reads TGCGCCAGCAGCTTTGCAGGATCTAGCAATCAGCCCCAGCATTTT. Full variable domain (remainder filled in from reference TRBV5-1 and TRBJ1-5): KAGVTQTPRYLIKTRGQQVTLSCSPISGHRSVSWYQQTPGQGLQFLFEYFSETQRNKGNFPGRFSGRQFSNSRSEMNVSTLELGDSALYLCASSFAGSSNQPQHFGDGTRLSIL.

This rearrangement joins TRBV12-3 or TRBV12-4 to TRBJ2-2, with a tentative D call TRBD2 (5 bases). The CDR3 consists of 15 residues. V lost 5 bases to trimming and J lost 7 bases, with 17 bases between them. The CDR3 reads CASSRVRGFDGELFF. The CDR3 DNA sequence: TGTGCCAGCAGTCGAGTAAGAGGGTTCGACGGGGAGCTGTTTTTT.

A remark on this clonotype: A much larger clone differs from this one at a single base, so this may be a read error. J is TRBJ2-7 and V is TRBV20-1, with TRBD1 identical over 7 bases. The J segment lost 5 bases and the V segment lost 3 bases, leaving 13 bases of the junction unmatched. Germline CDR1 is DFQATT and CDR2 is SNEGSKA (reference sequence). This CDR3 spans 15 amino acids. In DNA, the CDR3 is TGCAGTGCTAGGGTGGACAGGAGTACAAGGGACGAGCAGTACTTC. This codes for CSARVDRSTRDEQYF.

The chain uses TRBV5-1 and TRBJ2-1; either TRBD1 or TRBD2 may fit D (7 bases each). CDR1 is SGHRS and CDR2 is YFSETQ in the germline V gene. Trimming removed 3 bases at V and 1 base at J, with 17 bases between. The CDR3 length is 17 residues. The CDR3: CASSSRYRGGSYNEQFF. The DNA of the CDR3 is TGCGCCAGCAGCTCCCGGTACAGGGGAGGGTCCTACAATGAGCAGTTCTTC.

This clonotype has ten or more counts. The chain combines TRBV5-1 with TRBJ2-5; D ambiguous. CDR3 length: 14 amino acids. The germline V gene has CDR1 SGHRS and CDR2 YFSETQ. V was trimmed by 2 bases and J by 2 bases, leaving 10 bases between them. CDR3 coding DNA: TGCGCCAGCAGCTTTTCGGTGGAGCAAGAGACCCAGTACTTC. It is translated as CASSFSVEQETQYF.

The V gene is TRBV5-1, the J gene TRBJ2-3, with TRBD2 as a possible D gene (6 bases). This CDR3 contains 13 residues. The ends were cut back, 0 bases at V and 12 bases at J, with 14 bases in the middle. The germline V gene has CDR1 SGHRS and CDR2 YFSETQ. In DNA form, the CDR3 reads TGCGCCAGCAGCTTGGAGTCGGGGGAAATACAGTATTTT. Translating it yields CASSLESGEIQYF.

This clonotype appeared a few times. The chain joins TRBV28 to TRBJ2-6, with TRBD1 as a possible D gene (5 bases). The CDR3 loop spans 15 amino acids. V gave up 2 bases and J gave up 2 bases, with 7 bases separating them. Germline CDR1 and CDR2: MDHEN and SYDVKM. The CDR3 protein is CASSLRTPGANVLTF. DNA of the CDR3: TGTGCCAGCAGTTTAAGGACACCTGGGGCCAACGTCCTGACTTTC.

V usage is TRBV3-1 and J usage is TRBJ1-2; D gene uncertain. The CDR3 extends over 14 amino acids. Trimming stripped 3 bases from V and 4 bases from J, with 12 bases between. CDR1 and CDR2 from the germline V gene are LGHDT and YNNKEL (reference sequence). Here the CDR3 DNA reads TGTGCCAGCAGCCACCGAACGACGACCTATGGCTACACCTTC. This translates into CASSHRTTTYGYTF.

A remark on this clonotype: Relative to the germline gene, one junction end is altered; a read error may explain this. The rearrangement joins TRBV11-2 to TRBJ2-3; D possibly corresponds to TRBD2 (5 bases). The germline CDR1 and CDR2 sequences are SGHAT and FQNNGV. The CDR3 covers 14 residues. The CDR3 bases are TGTGCCGGCAGCTTGGTCCCGGTTGGAGGTACGCAGTATTTT. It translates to CAGSLVPVGGTQYF.

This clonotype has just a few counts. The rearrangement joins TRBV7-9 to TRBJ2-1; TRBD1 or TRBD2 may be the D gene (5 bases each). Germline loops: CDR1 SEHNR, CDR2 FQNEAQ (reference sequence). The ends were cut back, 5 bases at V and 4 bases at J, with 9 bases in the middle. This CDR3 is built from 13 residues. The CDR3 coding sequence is TGTGCCAGCAGCCGGGGACGATACAATGAGCAGTTCTTC. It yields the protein CASSRGRYNEQFF.

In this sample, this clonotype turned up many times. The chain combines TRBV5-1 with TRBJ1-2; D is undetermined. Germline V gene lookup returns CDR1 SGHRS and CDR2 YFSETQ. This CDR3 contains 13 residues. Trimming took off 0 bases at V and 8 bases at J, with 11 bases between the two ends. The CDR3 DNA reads TGCGCCAGCAGCTTGGTGGGGATCGCCGGCTACACCTTC. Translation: CASSLVGIAGYTF.

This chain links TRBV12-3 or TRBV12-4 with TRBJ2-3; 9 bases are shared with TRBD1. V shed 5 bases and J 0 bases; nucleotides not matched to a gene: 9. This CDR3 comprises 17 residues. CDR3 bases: TGTGCCAGCAGTCCATCGGGACAGGGTTTGAGCACAGATACGCAGTATTTT. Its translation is CASSPSGQGLSTDTQYF.

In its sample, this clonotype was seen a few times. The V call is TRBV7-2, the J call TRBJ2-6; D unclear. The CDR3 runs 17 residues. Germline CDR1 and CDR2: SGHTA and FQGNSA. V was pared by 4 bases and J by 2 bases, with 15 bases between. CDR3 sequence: CASSSARSGAGANVLTF. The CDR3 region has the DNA TGTGCCAGCAGCTCTGCGAGGAGTGGGGCTGGGGCCAACGTCCTGACTTTC.

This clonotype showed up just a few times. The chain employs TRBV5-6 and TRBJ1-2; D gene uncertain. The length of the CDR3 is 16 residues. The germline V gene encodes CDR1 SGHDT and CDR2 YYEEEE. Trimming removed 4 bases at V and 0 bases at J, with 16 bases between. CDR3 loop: CASSTVRVIANYGYTF. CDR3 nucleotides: TGTGCCAGCAGCACGGTACGGGTTATAGCTAACTATGGCTACACCTTC.

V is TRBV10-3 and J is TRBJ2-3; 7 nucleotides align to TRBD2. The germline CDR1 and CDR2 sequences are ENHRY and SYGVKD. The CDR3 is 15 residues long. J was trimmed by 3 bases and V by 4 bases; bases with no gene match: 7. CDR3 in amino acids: CAISVSGGWTDTQYF. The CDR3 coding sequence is TGTGCCATCAGTGTCTCGGGGGGTTGGACAGATACGCAGTATTTT.

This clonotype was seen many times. In DNA, the CDR3 is TGTGCCAGCAGTGACTCGACAGGGGACACCGGGGAGCTGTTTTTT. Its protein is CASSDSTGDTGELFF. V usage is TRBV6-4 and J usage is TRBJ2-2, with 8 bases identical to TRBD1. Per the germline V gene, CDR1 is MRHNA and CDR2 is SNTAGT. The CDR3 has 15 residues. Unmatched junction bases numbered 0, after V lost 0 bases and J lost 3 bases.

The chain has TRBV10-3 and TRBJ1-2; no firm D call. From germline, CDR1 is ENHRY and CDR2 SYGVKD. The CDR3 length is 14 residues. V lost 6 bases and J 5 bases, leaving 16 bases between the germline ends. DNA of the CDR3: TGTGCCATCAGCCCTACCGTCCCAGAATATGGCTACACCTTC. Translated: CAISPTVPEYGYTF.

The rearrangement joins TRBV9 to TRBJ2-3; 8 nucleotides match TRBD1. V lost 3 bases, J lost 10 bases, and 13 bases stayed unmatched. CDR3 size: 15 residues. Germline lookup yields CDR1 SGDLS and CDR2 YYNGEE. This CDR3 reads CASSEGTGQGLAQYF. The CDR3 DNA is TGTGCCAGCAGCGAGGGGACAGGCCAGGGCCTGGCGCAGTATTTT.

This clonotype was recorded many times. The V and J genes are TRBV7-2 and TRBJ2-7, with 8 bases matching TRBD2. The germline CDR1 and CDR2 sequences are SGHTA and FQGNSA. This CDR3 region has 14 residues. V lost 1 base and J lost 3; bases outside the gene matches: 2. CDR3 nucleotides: TGTGCCAGCAGCTTAGGACTAGCGAACTACGAGCAGTACTTC. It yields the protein CASSLGLANYEQYF.

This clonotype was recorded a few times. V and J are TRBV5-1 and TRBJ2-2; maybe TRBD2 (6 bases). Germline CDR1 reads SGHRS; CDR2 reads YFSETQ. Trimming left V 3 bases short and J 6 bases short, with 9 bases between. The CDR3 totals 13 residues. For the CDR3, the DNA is TGCGCCAGCAGCTCCTCTAGCGCCGGGGAGCTGTTTTTT. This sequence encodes CASSSSSAGELFF.

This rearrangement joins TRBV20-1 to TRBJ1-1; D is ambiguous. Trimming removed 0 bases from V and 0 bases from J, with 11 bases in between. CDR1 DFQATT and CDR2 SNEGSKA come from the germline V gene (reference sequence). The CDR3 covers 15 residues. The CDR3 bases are TGCAGTGCTAGAGATCCACAGAGGATGAACACTGAAGCTTTCTTT. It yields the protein CSARDPQRMNTEAFF.

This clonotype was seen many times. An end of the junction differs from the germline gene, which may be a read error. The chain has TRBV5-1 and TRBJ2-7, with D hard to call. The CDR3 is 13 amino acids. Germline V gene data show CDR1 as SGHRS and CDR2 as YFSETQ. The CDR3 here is CASSLASTYEQYF. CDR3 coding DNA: TGTGCCAGCAGTTTAGCCTCAACCTACGAGCAGTACTTC.

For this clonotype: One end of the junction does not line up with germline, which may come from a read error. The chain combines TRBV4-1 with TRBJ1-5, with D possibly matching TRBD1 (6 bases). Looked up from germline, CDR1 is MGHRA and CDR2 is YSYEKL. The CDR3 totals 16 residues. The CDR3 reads CAGSQDAAGVGQPQHF. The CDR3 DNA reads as TGCGCCGGCAGCCAAGATGCTGCAGGGGTCGGTCAGCCCCAGCATTTT.

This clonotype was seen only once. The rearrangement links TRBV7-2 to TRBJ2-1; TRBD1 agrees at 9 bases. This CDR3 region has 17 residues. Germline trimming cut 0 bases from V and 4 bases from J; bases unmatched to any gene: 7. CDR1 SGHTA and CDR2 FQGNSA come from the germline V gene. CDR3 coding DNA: TGTGCCAGCAGCTTAGCGCTCGGGGGACAGGGTTACAATGAGCAGTTCTTC. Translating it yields CASSLALGGQGYNEQFF.